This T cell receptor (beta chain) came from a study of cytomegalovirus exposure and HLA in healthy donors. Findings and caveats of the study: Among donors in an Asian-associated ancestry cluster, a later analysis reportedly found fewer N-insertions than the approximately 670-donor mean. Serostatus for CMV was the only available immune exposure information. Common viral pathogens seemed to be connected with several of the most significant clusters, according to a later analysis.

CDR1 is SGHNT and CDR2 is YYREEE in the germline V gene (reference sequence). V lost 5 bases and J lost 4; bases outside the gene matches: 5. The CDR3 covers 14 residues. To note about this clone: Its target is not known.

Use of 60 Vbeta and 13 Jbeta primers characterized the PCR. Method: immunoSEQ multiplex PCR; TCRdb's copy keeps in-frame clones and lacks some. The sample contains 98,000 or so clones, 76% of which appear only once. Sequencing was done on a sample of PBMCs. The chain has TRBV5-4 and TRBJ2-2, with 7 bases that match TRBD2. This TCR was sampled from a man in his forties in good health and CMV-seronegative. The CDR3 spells CASSVGGSTGELFF. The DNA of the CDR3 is TGTGCCAGCAGTGTGGGGGGGAGCACCGGGGAGCTGTTTTTT.